One T cell receptor (beta chain) is described in this entry. Its antigen is still unknown. No per-base quality is available; no much larger clone lies one base away. The data were obtained in a study of blood T cell repertoires in COVID-19 (dated by TCRdb to the early 2020s). With regard to the full study: Collaborator samples came from the United States, Italy and Spain and covered acute and convalescent phases of COVID-19. A de-identified subject ID, COVID-19 status, age in years and sex were almost always included in the sample metadata. Subjects who had been exposed to COVID-19, were actively infected with it, or had recovered from it provided the deeply sampled blood TCRbeta repertoires that made up the dataset. The samples were drawn from two sources: the first 160 participants of the ongoing ImmuneRACE study, and 950 to 1,500 subjects contributed by 6 global collaborators. Where HLA class I and class II types were available, the types were taken from metadata supplied by the sample provider, not from assay-based typing. The repertoires were released in a freely available public database intended as a resource for research on the immune response to SARS-CoV-2. The material from the prospective study consisted of cDNA or gDNA derived from T cells, B-cell-depleted T cells, or PBMCs.

The immunoSEQ Assay, a bias-controlled multiplex PCR, was used to amplify TCRbeta CDR3 regions from genomic DNA. On the authors' methods: The number of nucleated cells in each sample was estimated from the amplification of reference gene primers within the assay. Sequence reads were collapsed and filtered to measure the absolute abundance of every unique TCRbeta CDR3 rearrangement. For each sample, productive Simpson clonality was calculated as the square root of Simpson's diversity index over productive rearrangements. As stored in TCRdb, this immuneACCESS dataset retains in-frame rearrangements with V and J assigned. A fraction of the clones does not appear; measured against another copy, unresolved V genes explain less than half of the discrepancy, and the remainder lacks a known reason. V, J and clone size derive from that table, while D and trimming were established from the DNA sequence. The sample includes about 120,000 clones, with less than 75% observed a single time. The ten most abundant clones make up 0.65% to 0.95% of the sample.

Collaborating institutions collected whole blood in K2EDTA tubes following their own protocols. For TCRbeta analysis, collaborator samples were shipped as frozen whole blood, as isolated PBMCs, or as DNA extracted from either sample type. CDR3 length: 13 amino acids, cysteine to phenylalanine. The retained sequence is limited to the CDR3, 39 bases, with the frame set at the first base. Looking up the germline V gene yields CDR1 SGHVS and CDR2 FNYEAQ. Deletion took 5 bases off V and 5 bases off J, with a span of 12 bases between the germline ends. Beyond this particular receptor, the publication reports: Clinical and demographic metadata were provided uncurated, with the amount varying by source and participant.

The chain couples TRBV7-6 to TRBJ1-1; perhaps TRBD1 is the D gene, with 5 bases matching. What was sequenced was peripheral blood. The clonotype originates from a human donor with acute or convalescent COVID-19. The donor label of this sample is uncertain. This receptor carries the CDR3 CASSPPAGTEAFF. The nucleotide sequence is TGTGCCAGCAGCCCCCCGGCAGGGACTGAAGCTTTCTTT.